This entry features one TCR beta chain sequence. Per the study methods: Amplification from reference gene primers served as the basis for estimated nucleated cell counts. Profiled with immunoSEQ multiplex PCR; TCRdb holds only in-frame clones, not every one. That table furnishes V, J and clone size, whereas the DNA furnished D and trimming. This table has approximately 230,000 clones, 70% to 90% appearing once. The data derive from a study of blood T cell repertoires in COVID-19. Study overall: The samples span acute and convalescent COVID-19 from the United States, Italy and Spain. Sources were T cells, B-cell-depleted T cells, or PBMCs; the material itself was cDNA or gDNA.

The sample was peripheral blood. The receptor was derived from a woman between 40 and 55 years old who had recovered from COVID-19.

In DNA form, the CDR3 reads TGTGCCTGGAGGCCTAGCGGGATCACAGATACGCAGTATTTT. It codes for CAWRPSGITDTQYF. This chain links TRBV30 with TRBJ2-3, with TRBD2 identical over 9 bases. The CDR3 spans 14 residues. The germline CDR1 and CDR2 sequences are GTSNPN and SVGIG (reference sequence). J gave up 2 bases and V 3 bases, and 3 bases lay outside the gene matches.